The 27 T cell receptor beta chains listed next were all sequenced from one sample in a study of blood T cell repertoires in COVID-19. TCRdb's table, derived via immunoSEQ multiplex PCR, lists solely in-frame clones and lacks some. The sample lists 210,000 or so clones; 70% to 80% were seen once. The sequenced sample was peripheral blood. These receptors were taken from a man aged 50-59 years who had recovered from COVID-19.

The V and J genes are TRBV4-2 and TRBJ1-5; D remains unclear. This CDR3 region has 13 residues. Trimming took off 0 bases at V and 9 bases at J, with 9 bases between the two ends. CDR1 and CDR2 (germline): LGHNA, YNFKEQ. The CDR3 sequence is CASSQETRGPQHF. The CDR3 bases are TGTGCCAGCAGCCAAGAGACGCGGGGGCCCCAGCATTTT.

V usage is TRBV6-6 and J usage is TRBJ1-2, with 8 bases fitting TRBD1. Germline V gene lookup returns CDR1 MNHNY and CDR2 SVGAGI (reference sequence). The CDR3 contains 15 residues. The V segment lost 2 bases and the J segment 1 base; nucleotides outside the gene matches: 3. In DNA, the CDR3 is TGTGCCAGCAGTTACCTGGGACAGGATAACTATGGCTACACCTTC. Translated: CASSYLGQDNYGYTF.

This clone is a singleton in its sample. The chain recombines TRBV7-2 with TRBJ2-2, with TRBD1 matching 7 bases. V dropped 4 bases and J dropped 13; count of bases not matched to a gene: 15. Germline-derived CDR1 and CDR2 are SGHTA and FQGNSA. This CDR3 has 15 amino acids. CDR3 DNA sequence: TGTGCCAGCAGCTCAAGCCGAGGGGGCATCGTTCGGCTGTTTTTT. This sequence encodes CASSSSRGGIVRLFF.

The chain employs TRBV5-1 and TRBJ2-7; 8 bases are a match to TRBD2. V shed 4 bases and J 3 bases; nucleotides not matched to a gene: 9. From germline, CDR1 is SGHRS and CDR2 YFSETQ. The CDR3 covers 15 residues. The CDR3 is CASSEVAGLYYEQYF. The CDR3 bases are TGCGCCAGCAGCGAAGTAGCGGGACTGTACTACGAGCAGTACTTC. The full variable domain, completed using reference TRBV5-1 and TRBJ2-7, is KAGVTQTPRYLIKTRGQQVTLSCSPISGHRSVSWYQQTPGQGLQFLFEYFSETQRNKGNFPGRFSGRQFSNSRSEMNVSTLELGDSALYLCASSEVAGLYYEQYFGPGTRLTVT.

In DNA, the CDR3 is TGTGCCAGCAGCTTAGCTCACGGGACAGGGGGTTCACCCCTCCACTTT. This encodes CASSLAHGTGGSPLHF. The rearrangement links TRBV7-2 to TRBJ1-6; the match to TRBD1 covers 11 bases. The V gene end was trimmed by 0 bases and the J gene end by 9 bases; junction bases not matched to a gene: 4. There are 16 residues in the CDR3. CDR1 is SGHTA, CDR2 FQGNSA, per germline.

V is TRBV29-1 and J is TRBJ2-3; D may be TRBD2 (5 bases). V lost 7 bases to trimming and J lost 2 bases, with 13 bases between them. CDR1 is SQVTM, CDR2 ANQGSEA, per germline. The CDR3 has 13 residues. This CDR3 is CSALTTTTDTQYF. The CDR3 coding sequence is TGCAGCGCCCTGACTACGACCACAGATACGCAGTATTTT.

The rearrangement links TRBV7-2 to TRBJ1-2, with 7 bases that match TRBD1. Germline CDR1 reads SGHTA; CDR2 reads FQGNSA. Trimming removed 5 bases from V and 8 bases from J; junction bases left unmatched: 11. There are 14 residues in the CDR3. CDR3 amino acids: CASSDPGGTEGYTF. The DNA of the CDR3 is TGTGCCAGCAGCGACCCAGGGGGGACGGAGGGCTACACCTTC.

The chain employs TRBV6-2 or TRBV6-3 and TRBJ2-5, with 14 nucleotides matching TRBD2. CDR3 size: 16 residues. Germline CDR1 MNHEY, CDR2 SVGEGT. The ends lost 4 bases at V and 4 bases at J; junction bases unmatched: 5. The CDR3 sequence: CASSLTSGRAGETQYF. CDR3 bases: TGTGCCAGCAGTTTGACTAGCGGGAGGGCGGGAGAGACCCAGTACTTC.

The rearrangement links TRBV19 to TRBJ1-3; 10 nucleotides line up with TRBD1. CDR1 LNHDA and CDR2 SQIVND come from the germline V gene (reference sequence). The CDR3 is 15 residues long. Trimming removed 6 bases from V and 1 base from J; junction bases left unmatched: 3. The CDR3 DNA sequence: TGTGCCAGTAGCTGGGACAGGGGTTCTGGAAACACCATATATTTT. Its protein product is CASSWDRGSGNTIYF.

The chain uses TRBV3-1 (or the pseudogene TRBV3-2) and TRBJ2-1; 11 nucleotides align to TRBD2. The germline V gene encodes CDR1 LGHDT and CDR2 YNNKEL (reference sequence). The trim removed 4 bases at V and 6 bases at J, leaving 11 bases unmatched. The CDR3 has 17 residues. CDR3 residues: CASSLNGIAGGPNEQFF. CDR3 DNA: TGTGCCAGCAGCCTAAACGGAATAGCGGGAGGGCCCAATGAGCAGTTCTTC.

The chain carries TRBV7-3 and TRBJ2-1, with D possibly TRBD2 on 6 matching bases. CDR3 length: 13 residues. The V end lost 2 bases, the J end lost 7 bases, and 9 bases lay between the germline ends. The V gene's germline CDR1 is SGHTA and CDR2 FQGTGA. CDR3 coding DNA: TGTGCCAGCAGCTTACGGGGGTTTAATGAGCAGTTCTTC. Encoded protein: CASSLRGFNEQFF. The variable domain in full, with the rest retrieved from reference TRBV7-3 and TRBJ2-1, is GAGVSQTPSNKVTEKGKYVELRCDPISGHTALYWYRQSLGQGPEFLIYFQGTGAADDSGLPNDRFFAVRPEGSVSTLKIQRTERGDSAVYLCASSLRGFNEQFFGPGTRLTVL.

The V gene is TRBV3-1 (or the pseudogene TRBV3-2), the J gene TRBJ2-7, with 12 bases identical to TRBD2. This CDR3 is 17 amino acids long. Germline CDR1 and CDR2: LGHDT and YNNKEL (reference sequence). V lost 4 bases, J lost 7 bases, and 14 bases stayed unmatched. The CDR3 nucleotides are TGTGCCAGCAGCCTAGTAGTAACTAGCGGGAGGTCCGGTGAGCAGTACTTC. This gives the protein CASSLVVTSGRSGEQYF.

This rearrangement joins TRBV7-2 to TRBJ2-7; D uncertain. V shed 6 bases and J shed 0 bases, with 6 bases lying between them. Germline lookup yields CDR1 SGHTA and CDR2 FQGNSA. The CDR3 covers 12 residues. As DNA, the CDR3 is TGTGCCAGCAGTTCCCGCTCCTACGAGCAGTACTTC. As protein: CASSSRSYEQYF.

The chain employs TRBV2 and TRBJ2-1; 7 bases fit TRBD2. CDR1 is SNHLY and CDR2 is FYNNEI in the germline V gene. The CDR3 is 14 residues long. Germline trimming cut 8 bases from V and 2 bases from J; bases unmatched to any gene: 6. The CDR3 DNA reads TGTGCCAGCCAATTAGCGGGTCCCTACAATGAGCAGTTCTTC. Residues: CASQLAGPYNEQFF.

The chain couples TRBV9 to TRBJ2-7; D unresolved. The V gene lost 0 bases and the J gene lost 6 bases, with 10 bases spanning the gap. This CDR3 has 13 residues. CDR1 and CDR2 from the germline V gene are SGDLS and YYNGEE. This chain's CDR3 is CASSVGVDSEQYF. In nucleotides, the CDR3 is TGTGCCAGCAGCGTAGGAGTAGATAGCGAGCAGTACTTC.

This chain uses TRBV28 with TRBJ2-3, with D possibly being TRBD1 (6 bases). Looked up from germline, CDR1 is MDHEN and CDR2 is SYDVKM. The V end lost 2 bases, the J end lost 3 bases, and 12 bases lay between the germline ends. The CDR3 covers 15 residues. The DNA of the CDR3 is TGTGCCAGCAGTTTAAGGGGCAGGGGTACAGATACGCAGTATTTT. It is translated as CASSLRGRGTDTQYF. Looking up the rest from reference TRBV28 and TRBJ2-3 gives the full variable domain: DVKVTQSSRYLVKRTGEKVFLECVQDMDHENMFWYRQDPGLGLRLIYFSYDVKMKEKGDIPEGYSVSREKKERFSLILESASTNQTSMYLCASSLRGRGTDTQYFGPGTRLTVL.

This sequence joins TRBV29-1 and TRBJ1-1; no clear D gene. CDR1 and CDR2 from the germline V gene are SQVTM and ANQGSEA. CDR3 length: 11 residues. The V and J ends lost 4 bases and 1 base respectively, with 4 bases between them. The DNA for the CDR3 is TGCAGCGTTGTATCGAACACTGAAGCTTTCTTT. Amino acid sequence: CSVVSNTEAFF.

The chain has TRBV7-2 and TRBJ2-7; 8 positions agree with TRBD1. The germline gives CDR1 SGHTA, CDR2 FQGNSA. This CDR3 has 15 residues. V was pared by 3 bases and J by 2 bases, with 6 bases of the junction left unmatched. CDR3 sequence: CASSFRVTGAYEQYF. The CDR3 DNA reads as TGTGCCAGCAGCTTTCGGGTGACAGGGGCCTACGAGCAGTACTTC.

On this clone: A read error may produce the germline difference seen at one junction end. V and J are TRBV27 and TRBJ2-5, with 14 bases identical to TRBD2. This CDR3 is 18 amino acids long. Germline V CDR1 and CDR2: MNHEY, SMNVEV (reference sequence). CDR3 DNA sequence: TGTGCCGGCAGTTCGTCGGGACTAGCGGGAGATTGGGGAGAGACCCAGTACTTC. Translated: CAGSSSGLAGDWGETQYF.

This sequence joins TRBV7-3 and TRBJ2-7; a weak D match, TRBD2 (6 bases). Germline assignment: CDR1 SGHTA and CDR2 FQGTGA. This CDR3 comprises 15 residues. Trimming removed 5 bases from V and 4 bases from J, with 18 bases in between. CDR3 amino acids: CASSLSGGNQYEQYF. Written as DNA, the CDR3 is TGTGCCAGCAGCCTGAGCGGCGGGAACCAATACGAGCAGTACTTC. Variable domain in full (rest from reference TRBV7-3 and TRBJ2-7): GAGVSQTPSNKVTEKGKYVELRCDPISGHTALYWYRQSLGQGPEFLIYFQGTGAADDSGLPNDRFFAVRPEGSVSTLKIQRTERGDSAVYLCASSLSGGNQYEQYFGPGTRLTVT.

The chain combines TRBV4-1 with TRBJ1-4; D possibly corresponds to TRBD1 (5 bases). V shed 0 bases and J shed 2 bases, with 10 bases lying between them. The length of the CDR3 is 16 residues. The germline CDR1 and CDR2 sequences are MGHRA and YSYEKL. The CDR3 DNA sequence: TGCGCCAGCAGCCAAGAGGGGGGAATGACTAATGAAAAACTGTTTTTT. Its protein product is CASSQEGGMTNEKLFF.

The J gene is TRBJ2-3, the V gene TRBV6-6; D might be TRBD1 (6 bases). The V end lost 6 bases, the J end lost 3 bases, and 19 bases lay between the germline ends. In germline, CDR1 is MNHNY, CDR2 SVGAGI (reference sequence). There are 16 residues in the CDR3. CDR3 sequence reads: CASSRQDPGETDTQYF. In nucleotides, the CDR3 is TGTGCCAGCAGCCGACAGGACCCCGGGGAGACAGATACGCAGTATTTT.

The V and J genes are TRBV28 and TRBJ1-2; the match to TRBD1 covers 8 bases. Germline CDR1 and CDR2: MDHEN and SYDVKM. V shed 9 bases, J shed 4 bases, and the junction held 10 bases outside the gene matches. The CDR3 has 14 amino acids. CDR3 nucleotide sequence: TGTGCCAGAGGGGACAGGAAGAGTCTCTATGGCTACACCTTC. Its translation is CARGDRKSLYGYTF.

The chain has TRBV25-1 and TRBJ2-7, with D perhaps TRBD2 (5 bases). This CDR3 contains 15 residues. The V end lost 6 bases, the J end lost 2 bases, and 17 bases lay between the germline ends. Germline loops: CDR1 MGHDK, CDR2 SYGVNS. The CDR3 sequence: CASRGPEAGTYEQYF. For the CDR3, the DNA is TGTGCCAGCAGGGGCCCGGAAGCCGGGACCTACGAGCAGTACTTC.

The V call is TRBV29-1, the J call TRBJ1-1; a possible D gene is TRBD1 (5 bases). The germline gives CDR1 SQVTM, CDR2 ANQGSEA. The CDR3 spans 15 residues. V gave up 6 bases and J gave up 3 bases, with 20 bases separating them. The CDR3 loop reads CSVSPAGSLDTEAFF. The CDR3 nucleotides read TGCAGCGTCTCCCCGGCAGGGTCCTTGGACACTGAAGCTTTCTTT.

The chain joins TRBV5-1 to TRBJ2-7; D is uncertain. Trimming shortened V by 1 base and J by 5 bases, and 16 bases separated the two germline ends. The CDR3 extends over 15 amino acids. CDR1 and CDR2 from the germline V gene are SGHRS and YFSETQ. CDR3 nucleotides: TGCGCCAGCAGCTTGTCTCTCCAAGGAGTCAACGAGCAGTACTTC. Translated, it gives CASSLSLQGVNEQYF.

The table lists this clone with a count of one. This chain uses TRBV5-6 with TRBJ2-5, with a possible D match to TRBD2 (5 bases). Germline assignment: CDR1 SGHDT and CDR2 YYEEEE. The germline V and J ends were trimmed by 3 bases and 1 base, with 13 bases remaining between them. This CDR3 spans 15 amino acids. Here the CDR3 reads CASSSSLGSQETQYF. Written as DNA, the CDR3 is TGTGCCAGCAGCTCTAGCCTGGGGTCCCAAGAGACCCAGTACTTC.